Sequencing of this TCR beta chain was carried out in a study of tumor and adjacent non-tumor tissue in lung cancer (dated by TCRdb to 2017 to 2018). Context from the whole study: Of the cohort, eleven to twelve patients had adenocarcinoma, 2 had squamous cell carcinoma and 1 had small cell lung cancer. Ages among the 15 or so patients ranged from about 31 to 85 years, there were approximately ten men and 5 women, and disease was at TNM stage I to III. Sequencing generated a total of 120 million or so productive TCRbeta reads, averaging about 4 million reads per sample. The study compared bulk TCRbeta repertoires from lung tumor tissue and matched distant non-tumor lung tissue of about 15 lung cancer patients. About 30 paired specimens, one tumor and one normal lung sample per patient, were profiled by TCRbeta CDR3 sequencing.

About this clonotype: It lacks a known antigen. Qualities for individual bases were not recorded, and no much larger clone is one base off.

Bulk unsorted tissue served as the source for RNA extraction, and RNA quality was assessed using a NanoDrop ND-1000 and an Agilent 2100. The donors were newly diagnosed lung cancer patients admitted for thoracic surgery in China from August to November 2014 who had not received prior chemotherapy. Anyone who had undergone radiotherapy or chemotherapy before, or who had another cancer at the same time, was left out of the study. Pieces of surgical tissue measuring 1-2 cm3 were kept in RNAlater solution and held at -80 degrees C until needed. The library was prepared using multiplex PCR. The reads were generated on an Illumina HiSeq 2500. TCRbeta libraries were constructed through three rounds of nested PCR with primers (Table S4) according to protocols modified from ARM-PCR. PCR products of 200-500 bp were gel-excised and purified with the QIAquick gel extraction kit before sequencing. The study's processing was this. Reads were cleaned using Trimmomatic, were merged into complete CDR3 sequences using FLASH, and were assigned to V(D)J germline segments using MiTCR. Clonal diversity was computed as the inverse Simpson's index with VDJtools. In-frame sequences lacking a premature stop codon were counted as productive reads. In-frame beta chains were kept once TCRdb had trimmed the public reads at Q25 with fastp and called clones with MiXCR. Each record represents a unique CDR3 protein, reported with the most common genes and DNA among its rows. The V and J calls were not made by the authors but by TCRdb's processing. The sample records 200,000 to 250,000 distinct CDR3 sequences, 70% to 75% of which are singletons. Approximately 26% of the sample is held by the ten biggest clonotypes.

Findings and caveats that apply to the study as a whole: Neither the sequencing platform nor unique molecular identifiers are named or mentioned anywhere in the methods. Younger patients had significantly higher TCR diversity, and higher tumor TCR diversity was associated with shorter overall and disease-free survival. Only about 14 patients were in the cohort, and the authors stated that larger samples and more detailed clinical data are needed. In normal lung, the top 100 clones accounted for a significantly larger cumulative share of the repertoire than in tumor tissue. Because peripheral blood was not sequenced, the blood TCRbeta repertoires of the lung cancer patients in the study went unexamined. TCR diversity (inverse Simpson) was significantly higher in tumor than in normal lung tissue (431.37 vs 166.20, P = 0.0075, Mann-Whitney U test).

The CDR3 runs 13 amino acids, cysteine and phenylalanine included. The kept DNA is CDR3 alone, 39 bases in frame from the first base. The germline V gene yields MDHEN for CDR1 and SYDVKM for CDR2. After removal of 7 bases from V and 9 bases from J, the junction retains 11 bases not matched to a gene. The sequence joins TRBV28 to TRBJ1-2; TRBD1 aligns with 7 central bases. This sequence was found in a man in his fifties or sixties with non-small cell lung cancer. Sequenced input: lung tumor tissue. The DNA is TGTGCCAGCACTTTTTGGGCAGGGGGAAGCTACACCTTC. Its protein is CASTFWAGGSYTF.